This record covers a single T cell receptor (beta chain). Its antigen is not yet known. No much larger clone exists at a distance of one base, and base qualities are not known. This specimen comes from a study of blood T cell repertoires in COVID-19 (dated by TCRdb to about 2020). At the level of the whole study: Samples covering the acute and convalescent phases of COVID-19 were provided by collaborators in the United States, Italy and Spain. The prospective study material was composed of cDNA or gDNA derived from T cells, B-cell-depleted T cells, or PBMCs. Subjects who had been exposed to COVID-19, were actively infected with it, or had recovered from it provided the deeply sampled blood TCRbeta repertoires that made up the dataset. A freely available public database, intended as a resource for researchers studying the immune response to SARS-CoV-2, is where the repertoires were released. Samples were obtained from the ongoing ImmuneRACE study (first 160 participants) and from 1,254 subjects provided by 6 global collaborators. Nearly every sample came with metadata listing a de-identified subject ID, COVID-19 status, age in years and sex. Where HLA class I and class II types were available, the types were taken from metadata supplied by the sample provider, not from assay-based typing. Study-wide findings and limitations: The quantity of clinical and demographic metadata differed by source and by participant and was supplied without curation.

The collaborating institutions used their own protocols to collect whole blood in K2EDTA tubes. For TCRbeta analysis, collaborators shipped samples in one of three forms: frozen whole blood, isolated PBMCs, or DNA extracted from either of those sample types. Looking up the germline V gene yields CDR1 SGHRS and CDR2 YFSETQ. The CDR3 goes from the cysteine to the phenylalanine over 14 residues. Only the CDR3 DNA stays, 42 bases, in frame from base 1. V is cut by 0 bases and J by 5 bases, and the space between the germline ends is 11 bases. TCRbeta CDR3 regions were amplified from genomic DNA by means of the immunoSEQ Assay, a bias-controlled multiplex PCR. In the original analysis: The number of nucleated cells in each sample was estimated from the amplification of reference gene primers within the assay. To quantify the absolute abundance of each unique TCRbeta CDR3 rearrangement, sequence reads were collapsed and filtered. For each sample, productive Simpson clonality was calculated by taking the square root of Simpson's diversity index across productive rearrangements. What TCRdb holds here is the immuneACCESS table cut down to in-frame rearrangements. Part of the clones is not present; checked against another copy, under half of the missing clones reflect an unresolved V gene, and the others are unexplained. That table furnishes V, J and clone size, whereas the DNA furnished D and trimming. The sample contains about 330,000 clones, 88% of them found a single time. The top ten constitute 3.5% to 4% of the sample.

The TCR comes from a woman between 50 and 59 years old with active or convalescent COVID-19. The chain joins TRBV5-1 to TRBJ1-2; the D gene cannot be named for sure. The source material was peripheral blood. The sequenced DNA: TGCGCCAGCAGCTTGGCCGGAGGGTGGTATGGCTACACCTTC. Translated, it gives CASSLAGGWYGYTF.